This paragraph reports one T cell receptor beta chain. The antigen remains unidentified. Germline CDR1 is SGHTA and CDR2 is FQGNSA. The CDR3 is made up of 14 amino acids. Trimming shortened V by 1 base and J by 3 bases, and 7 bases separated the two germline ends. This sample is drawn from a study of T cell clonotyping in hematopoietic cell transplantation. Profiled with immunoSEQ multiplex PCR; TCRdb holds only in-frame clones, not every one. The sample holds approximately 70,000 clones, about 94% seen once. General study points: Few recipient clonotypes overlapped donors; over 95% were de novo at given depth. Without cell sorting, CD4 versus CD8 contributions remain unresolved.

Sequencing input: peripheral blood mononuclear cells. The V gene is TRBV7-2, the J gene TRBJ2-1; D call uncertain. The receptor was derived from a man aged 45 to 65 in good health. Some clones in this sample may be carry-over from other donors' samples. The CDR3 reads CASSLGSDYNEQFF. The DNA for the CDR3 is TGTGCCAGCAGCTTAGGTTCGGACTACAATGAGCAGTTCTTC. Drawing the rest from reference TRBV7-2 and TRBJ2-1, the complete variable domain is GAGVSQSPSNKVTEKGKDVELRCDPISGHTALYWYRQSLGQGLEFLIYFQGNSAPDKSGLPSDRFSAERTGGSVSTLTIQRTQQEDSAVYLCASSLGSDYNEQFFGPGTRLTVL.